This entry concerns a single T cell receptor beta chain. The antigen is unknown. The record originates from a study of multiple sclerosis patients with progressive multifocal leukoencephalopathy. Study-wide findings and caveats: Lower normalized Shannon entropy suggested reduced TRB diversity in most PML patients.

Spiked into each PCR were synthetic inline TR CDR3 controls of all V-J pairings. Here immunoSEQ multiplex PCR was the method, and the copy in TCRdb shows in-frame clones only, minus some. The table has about 31,000 clones, approximately 85% seen once. The junction had 8 bases not matched to a gene; V was cut back by 4 bases and J by 13 bases. The CDR3 loop spans 13 amino acids. Germline CDR1 and CDR2: SGHDT and YYEEEE. Time point noted: time of PML onset. After about 16 to 60 months on natalizumab, the natalizumab-treated patients developed PML. This TCR was sampled from a young woman with progressive multifocal leukoencephalopathy. The chain carries TRBV5-6 and TRBJ1-6; TRBD1 aligns across 7 bases. The sample in question was PBMCs, obtained from a patient treated with natalizumab. CDR3 in amino acids: CASSRRQGSPLHF. The CDR3 DNA reads as TGTGCCAGCAGCCGCCGACAGGGATCGCCCCTCCACTTT.